A selection of T cell receptor beta chains follows, all from one sample in a study of blood T cell repertoires in COVID-19. Measured with immunoSEQ multiplex PCR; TCRdb has only the in-frame clones, and not every one. The repertoire consists of 150,000 to 200,000 clones, with approximately 80% occurring once and the leading ten covering more than 9.5%. Sequencing used PBMCs or T cells enriched from blood (not recorded which). The receptors originated from a man aged 45 to 65 who had recovered from COVID-19. The CDR3 runs from the conserved cysteine through the conserved F or W. A D gene is named only where the DNA matches it firmly. Clone size is shown for a subset of rows, as once, few, many or a class of expanded clone.

>TRBV2|TRBJ1-4|TRBD1|-
TGTGCCAGCAGTAAGCGGGACAGGGTTGAAAAACTGTTTTTT
CASSKRDRVEKLFF
>TRBV28|TRBJ1-2|-|-
TGTGCCGTTGGAATACGGGAAAACTATGGCTACACCTTC
CAVGIRENYGYTF
>TRBV6-5|TRBJ1-5|-|-
TGTGCCAGCAGTTATAGAGAAAATCAGCCCCAGCATTTT
CASSYRENQPQHF
>TRBV25-1|TRBJ2-2|TRBD1|few
TGTGCCAGCGGACCCGGGACAGGGTTGACCGGGGAGCTGTTTTTT
CASGPGTGLTGELFF
>TRBV20-1|TRBJ2-3|TRBD2|-
TGCAGTGCTAGTCCCGCGGGAGAATTGACAGATACGCAGTATTTT
CSASPAGELTDTQYF
>TRBV30|TRBJ1-5|TRBD1|-
TGTGCCTGGAGTTCAGGGGGCGGTCAGCCCCAGCATTTT
CAWSSGGGQPQHF
>TRBV19|TRBJ2-5|-|-
TGTGCCAGTAGTCAAGGACTAGGGGGGTTGGCCCAGTACTTC
CASSQGLGGLAQYF
>TRBV6-5|TRBJ2-2|TRBD1|few
TGTGCCAGCAGTTCCGGACAGGCCGGGGAGCTGTTTTTT
CASSSGQAGELFF
>TRBV2|TRBJ1-5|TRBD1|-
TGTGCCAGCGGGGGGACAGGGTCCAATCAGCCCCAGCATTTT
CASGGTGSNQPQHF
>TRBV4-1|TRBJ2-1|TRBD2|-
TGCGCCAGCAGCCGTCTGACTAGCGGAGACTACAATGAGCAGTTCTTC
CASSRLTSGDYNEQFF
>TRBV24-1|TRBJ2-3|TRBD2|-
TGTGCCACCAGTGATCCCCTAGCACTAGCGGGAGGGGCAGATACGCAGTATTTT
CATSDPLALAGGADTQYF
>TRBV10-3|TRBJ1-1|TRBD1|-
TGTGCCATCAGTCCTGTGGACAGGGGGAGCACTGAAGCTTTCTTT
CAISPVDRGSTEAFF
>TRBV27|TRBJ1-2|-|few
TGTGCCACCATGGAGATGGTTGGTAGGGGCTACACCTTC
CATMEMVGRGYTF
>TRBV19|TRBJ2-5|TRBD1|-
TGTGCCAGTAGTGGATTCAGGGGGTCGGAGACCCAGTACTTC
CASSGFRGSETQYF
>TRBV19|TRBJ2-5|TRBD2|-
TGTGCCAGTAGTATCCTCGGGACTAGCGGGAAGGAAGAGACCCAGTACTTC
CASSILGTSGKEETQYF
>TRBV6-5|TRBJ2-3|-|-
TGTGCCAGCAGGGCAGGCACAGATACGCAGTATTTT
CASRAGTDTQYF
>TRBV28|TRBJ1-1|-|-
TGTGCCAGCAGCCTCGGGGGAATGAACACTGAAGCTTTCTTT
CASSLGGMNTEAFF
>TRBV5-1|TRBJ2-7|-|-
TGCGCCAGCAGCTTAGATGCGATATCCTACGAGCAGTACTTC
CASSLDAISYEQYF
>TRBV5-4|TRBJ2-5|TRBD1|-
TGTGCCAGCAGCTCCGGGACAGGGAAAGAGACCCAGTACTTC
CASSSGTGKETQYF
>TRBV28|TRBJ2-5|-|-
TGTGCCGGTCAGGACAACCAAGAGACCCAGTACTTC
CAGQDNQETQYF
>TRBV12-5|TRBJ2-1|-|-
TGTGCTAGTGGTTTGATGGAGGGCAATGAGCAGTTCTTC
CASGLMEGNEQFF
>TRBV18|TRBJ1-1|-|-
TGTGCCAGCTCACCCTACGGTCCGAACACTGAAGCTTTCTTT
CASSPYGPNTEAFF
>TRBV6-4|TRBJ2-5|-|-
TGTGCCAGCAGTGACAAGCCCCGGGAGACCCAGTACTTC
CASSDKPRETQYF
>TRBV5-1|TRBJ2-5|-|-
TGCGCCAGCAGCCCGGGCGGAGGAGAGACCCAGTACTTC
CASSPGGGETQYF
>TRBV28|TRBJ1-1|TRBD1|-
TGTGCCAGCAGTGGTACAGGGGGCTTAACCACTGAAGCTTTCTTT
CASSGTGGLTTEAFF
>TRBV19|TRBJ1-2|-|-
TGTGCCAGTAGGACAGCGCTTCCGGGCTACACCTTC
CASRTALPGYTF
>TRBV29-1|TRBJ1-3|-|-
TGCAGCGTACGGACAGAGGGCAACACCATATATTTT
CSVRTEGNTIYF
>TRBV28|TRBJ2-3|-|-
TGTGCCAGCAGAGTACAGGGGCGGGGTACGCAGTATTTT
CASRVQGRGTQYF
>TRBV7-9|TRBJ2-2|TRBD1|-
TGTGCCAGCAGCTTAGGACAGGGGGCTCTCACCGGGGAGCTGTTTTTT
CASSLGQGALTGELFF
>TRBV28|TRBJ2-3|TRBD2|-
TGTGCCAGCAAGGAGGGCGGGGGACCAGATACGCAGTATTTT
CASKEGGGPDTQYF
>TRBV27|TRBJ1-1|-|-
TGTGCCAGCAGTTTGGTGAGAAACACTGAAGCTTTCTTT
CASSLVRNTEAFF
>TRBV28|TRBJ1-2|TRBD1|-
TGTGCCACCCCGGACAGGGTCAACGATGGCTACACCTTC
CATPDRVNDGYTF
>TRBV28|TRBJ1-5|-|-
TGTGCCAGCATCCCCCGACGCGGGGATCAGCCCCAGCATTTT
CASIPRRGDQPQHF
>TRBV11-2|TRBJ1-1|-|-
TGTGCCAGCAGCTTAGTAGGAATACGAGGGCATAGCACTGAAGCTTTCTTT
CASSLVGIRGHSTEAFF
>TRBV2|TRBJ2-1|TRBD1|-
TGTGCCAGCAGGCCCGGGACAGGGGGCTTAGGTGAGCAGTTCTTC
CASRPGTGGLGEQFF
>TRBV29-1|TRBJ2-5|-|-
TGCAGCGTCAGCGGACGGGGGGAGACCCAGTACTTC
CSVSGRGETQYF
>TRBV5-1|TRBJ2-2|-|-
TGCGCCAGCAGCTTTTCTCTTTTGGCGGGGATCGCGAACACCGGGGAGCTGTTTTTT
CASSFSLLAGIANTGELFF
>TRBV18|TRBJ1-1|-|-
TGTGCCAGCTCACTCGACAAGAACACTGAAGCTTTCTTT
CASSLDKNTEAFF
>TRBV12-3/TRBV12-4|TRBJ2-1|TRBD2|-
TGTGCCGATGGACTAGCGGGAGGGGGCGAGCAGTTCTTC
CADGLAGGGEQFF
>TRBV15|TRBJ2-6|TRBD1|-
TGTGCCACCAGCAGGGCGCCGGGACAGGGTAATTTTGGGGCCAACGTCCTGACTTTC
CATSRAPGQGNFGANVLTF
>TRBV5-5|TRBJ2-7|TRBD2|-
TGTGCCAGCAGCTTACTAGCGGGGGGGCCTTACGAGCAGTACTTC
CASSLLAGGPYEQYF
>TRBV7-9|TRBJ2-3|TRBD1|-
TGTGCCAGCAGCTCGGACAGGGCCACAGATACGCAGTATTTT
CASSSDRATDTQYF
>TRBV2|TRBJ1-4|-|few
TGTGCCAGCAGTCCACAGGCCGAGAGTGAAAAACTGTTTTTT
CASSPQAESEKLFF
>TRBV5-5|TRBJ2-4|TRBD2|-
TGTGCCAGCAGCACCGGGACTAGCAGGACGGGGAACATTCAGTACTTC
CASSTGTSRTGNIQYF